Listed below are T cell receptor beta chains from one sample, sequenced in a study of T cell responses to AZD1222 COVID-19 vaccine. Here immunoSEQ multiplex PCR was the method, and the copy in TCRdb shows in-frame clones only, minus some. Seen here are over 95,000 clones, approximately 88% observed once, and the top ten hold approximately 6.4%. Sequenced here: peripheral blood, sampled 28 days after the second AZD1222 dose. Source of these receptors: an adult who received the AZD1222 COVID-19 vaccine. CDR3s include the opening cysteine and the closing phenylalanine or tryptophan. A D gene is named only where the DNA matches it firmly. Size is stated for part of the rows, as once, few or many counts, or as a class when the clone is expanded.

size: NA
D: NA
J: TRBJ1-1
V: TRBV7-9
CDR3: CASSLGTGLNTEAFF
DNA: TGTGCCAGCAGCTTAGGCACAGGACTGAACACTGAAGCTTTCTTT

size: few
D: TRBD1
J: TRBJ1-4
V: TRBV3-1/TRBV3-2
CDR3: CASSPSDRLNEKLFF
DNA: TGTGCCAGCAGCCCCTCGGACAGGCTTAATGAAAAACTGTTTTTT

size: NA
D: NA
J: TRBJ1-4
V: TRBV6-2/TRBV6-3
CDR3: CASSNAGQNEKLFF
DNA: TGTGCCAGCAGTAACGCGGGACAAAATGAAAAACTGTTTTTT

size: NA
D: NA
J: TRBJ1-5
V: TRBV19
CDR3: CASSIGGVRRGNQPQHF
DNA: TGTGCCAGTAGTATAGGGGGGGTACGTAGGGGCAATCAGCCCCAGCATTTT

size: once
D: TRBD2
J: TRBJ2-5
V: TRBV7-2
CDR3: CASRYTSGGASETQYF
DNA: TGTGCCAGCAGATATACTAGCGGGGGGGCTTCAGAGACCCAGTACTTC

size: NA
D: NA
J: TRBJ1-2
V: TRBV3-1/TRBV3-2
CDR3: CASSRRSSDGYTF
DNA: TGTGCCAGCAGCCGCAGGAGTTCGGATGGCTACACCTTC

size: NA
D: NA
J: TRBJ1-1
V: TRBV5-1
CDR3: CASSLASSGGGEAFF
DNA: TGCGCCAGCAGCTTGGCTTCCTCCGGGGGCGGTGAAGCTTTCTTT

size: NA
D: NA
J: TRBJ1-4
V: TRBV29-1
CDR3: CSAGQYEKLFF
DNA: TGCAGCGCAGGACAGTACGAAAAACTGTTTTTT

size: NA
D: TRBD1
J: TRBJ2-7
V: TRBV6-5
CDR3: CASSTLRDRVNEQYF
DNA: TGTGCCAGCAGTACACTCCGGGACAGGGTTAATGAGCAGTACTTC

size: NA
D: NA
J: TRBJ1-1
V: TRBV4-3
CDR3: CASSQESMNTEAFF
DNA: TGCGCCAGCAGCCAAGAGAGTATGAACACTGAAGCTTTCTTT

size: few
D: NA
J: TRBJ1-6
V: TRBV2
CDR3: CASSAARNSPLHF
DNA: TGTGCCAGCAGTGCTGCCCGTAATTCACCCCTCCACTTT

size: once
D: NA
J: TRBJ1-1
V: TRBV6-2/TRBV6-3
CDR3: CASSYSKGRAPGDTEAFF
DNA: TGTGCCAGCAGTTACTCGAAGGGCAGGGCCCCGGGTGACACTGAAGCTTTCTTT

size: NA
D: TRBD1
J: TRBJ1-1
V: TRBV2
CDR3: CASKPWTGHTEAFF
DNA: TGTGCCAGCAAACCTTGGACAGGCCACACTGAAGCTTTCTTT

size: NA
D: TRBD2
J: TRBJ2-3
V: TRBV7-9
CDR3: CASSLAGAGGTDTQYF
DNA: TGTGCCAGCAGCTTAGCCGGGGCGGGGGGCACAGATACGCAGTATTTT

size: NA
D: NA
J: TRBJ1-1
V: TRBV9
CDR3: CASSVDLNTEAFF
DNA: TGTGCCAGCAGCGTAGATTTGAACACTGAAGCTTTCTTT

size: NA
D: TRBD1
J: TRBJ1-1
V: TRBV6-5
CDR3: CASSPDRGTEAFF
DNA: TGTGCCAGCAGTCCCGACAGGGGAACTGAAGCTTTCTTT

size: once
D: NA
J: TRBJ1-3
V: TRBV21-1
CDR3: CASSTDRDISGNTIYF
DNA: TGTGCCAGCAGTACGGACAGGGATATCTCTGGAAACACCATATATTTT

size: NA
D: TRBD1
J: TRBJ2-7
V: TRBV7-3
CDR3: CASSLNPGTGGYEQYF
DNA: TGTGCCAGCAGCTTAAATCCCGGGACAGGGGGTTACGAGCAGTACTTC

size: NA
D: TRBD1
J: TRBJ1-3
V: TRBV7-3
CDR3: CASSVQGGNTIYF
DNA: TGTGCCAGCAGCGTACAGGGGGGAAACACCATATATTTT

size: NA
D: NA
J: TRBJ1-1
V: TRBV9
CDR3: CASSVAASLNTEAFF
DNA: TGTGCCAGCAGCGTAGCCGCCAGCTTAAACACTGAAGCTTTCTTT

size: NA
D: TRBD1
J: TRBJ2-5
V: TRBV14
CDR3: CASSQGDTGDSWETQYF
DNA: TGTGCCAGCAGCCAAGGTGATACAGGGGATTCGTGGGAGACCCAGTACTTC

size: NA
D: TRBD1
J: TRBJ2-5
V: TRBV5-1
CDR3: CASSPQGQGRAETQYF
DNA: TGCGCCAGCAGCCCCCAGGGACAGGGGCGGGCCGAGACCCAGTACTTC

size: few
D: NA
J: TRBJ1-6
V: TRBV6-2/TRBV6-3
CDR3: CASSYGTHGSPLHF
DNA: TGTGCCAGCAGTTACGGGACACACGGATCACCCCTCCACTTT

size: NA
D: NA
J: TRBJ1-1
V: TRBV7-2
CDR3: CASSLEQNTEAFF
DNA: TGTGCCAGCAGCTTAGAACAGAACACTGAAGCTTTCTTT

size: NA
D: TRBD1
J: TRBJ2-5
V: TRBV11-2
CDR3: CASSPPRQGSIIRTQYF
DNA: TGTGCCAGCAGCCCACCACGACAGGGATCTATAATACGGACCCAGTACTTC

size: NA
D: TRBD2
J: TRBJ2-3
V: TRBV3-1/TRBV3-2
CDR3: CASSQGGGPSTDTQYF
DNA: TGTGCCAGCAGCCAAGGCGGGGGTCCTAGCACAGATACGCAGTATTTT

size: NA
D: NA
J: TRBJ2-3
V: TRBV7-9
CDR3: CAGVFGRGSTDTQYF
DNA: TGTGCCGGGGTATTTGGAAGGGGTAGCACAGATACGCAGTATTTT

size: once
D: NA
J: TRBJ1-3
V: TRBV20-1
CDR3: CSASGLPSSGNTIYF
DNA: TGCAGTGCTAGTGGCTTACCGAGCTCTGGAAACACCATATATTTT

size: NA
D: NA
J: TRBJ2-3
V: TRBV12-5
CDR3: CASGLGGFSGWGTDTQYF
DNA: TGTGCTAGTGGTTTGGGGGGCTTCTCTGGATGGGGCACAGATACGCAGTATTTT

size: NA
D: TRBD1
J: TRBJ1-5
V: TRBV28
CDR3: CASSLPGGGNQPQHF
DNA: TGTGCCAGCAGTTTACCAGGGGGGGGCAATCAGCCCCAGCATTTT

size: NA
D: NA
J: TRBJ2-7
V: TRBV18
CDR3: CASADTARTYEQYF
DNA: TGTGCCAGCGCCGACACTGCAAGAACCTACGAGCAGTACTTC

size: NA
D: NA
J: TRBJ2-3
V: TRBV7-6
CDR3: CASSLRHLSTDTQYF
DNA: TGTGCCAGCAGCTTAAGACACCTTAGCACAGATACGCAGTATTTT

size: few
D: NA
J: TRBJ2-6
V: TRBV6-1
CDR3: CASSEISGANVLTF
DNA: TGTGCCAGCAGTGAGATCTCTGGGGCCAACGTCCTGACTTTC

size: NA
D: TRBD1
J: TRBJ1-1
V: TRBV6-5
CDR3: CASKTGVSTEAFF
DNA: TGTGCCAGCAAGACAGGGGTTAGCACTGAAGCTTTCTTT

size: few
D: NA
J: TRBJ1-2
V: TRBV7-2
CDR3: CASSSPDGRYGYTF
DNA: TGTGCCAGCAGCAGCCCGGACGGGAGATATGGCTACACCTTC

size: NA
D: NA
J: TRBJ2-7
V: TRBV7-3
CDR3: CAGSFRPGASYEQYF
DNA: TGTGCCGGCAGCTTTCGCCCGGGGGCATCCTACGAGCAGTACTTC

size: NA
D: NA
J: TRBJ1-5
V: TRBV19
CDR3: CASSIVQSDLPQHF
DNA: TGTGCCAGTAGTATCGTTCAGAGCGACCTGCCCCAGCATTTT

size: NA
D: NA
J: TRBJ2-3
V: TRBV21-1
CDR3: CASRSPSGDTQYF
DNA: TGTGCCAGCAGGTCGCCGAGCGGGGATACGCAGTATTTT

size: NA
D: NA
J: TRBJ1-6
V: TRBV7-2
CDR3: CASSLFSGDGLHF
DNA: TGTGCCAGCAGCTTATTCAGCGGGGATGGTCTCCACTTT

size: NA
D: NA
J: TRBJ2-1
V: TRBV7-6
CDR3: CASSFGPGDEQFF
DNA: TGTGCCAGCAGCTTTGGCCCCGGAGACGAGCAGTTCTTC